Following are 14 T cell receptor beta chains from one sample sequenced in a study of untreated major depressive disorder. These receptors' targets are unknown. TCRdb's table, derived via immunoSEQ multiplex PCR, lists solely in-frame clones and lacks some. The repertoire includes approximately 15,000 clones, about nine tenths of them detected once, and 0.75% to 0.9% sits in the top ten. Study conclusions and caveats: Depressed patients' CD4+ T cells carried increased TRBV05-01 (Vbeta 5.1) usage versus control CD4+ T cells.

Sequencing was carried out using CD4+ T cells from PBMCs. The receptors were gathered from a man aged 25-40 years with major depressive disorder.

V gene TRBV28 combines with J gene TRBJ2-7; D may match TRBD1 or TRBD2 (5 bases each). Per germline, CDR1 MDHEN and CDR2 SYDVKM. The CDR3 runs 12 residues. V lost 3 bases and J lost 6, with 9 bases in between. CDR3 coding DNA: TGTGCCAGCAGTTTGGGGCGGGTCGAGCAGTACTTC. Its protein is CASSLGRVEQYF.

The chain carries TRBV7-3 and TRBJ2-3; the D gene is possibly TRBD2 (6 bases). The CDR3 sequence is 13 residues long. Germline CDR1 and CDR2: SGHTA and FQGTGA. V dropped 5 bases and J dropped 4 bases, with 10 bases sitting between them. The CDR3 spells CASSPSSADTQYF. DNA of the CDR3: TGTGCCAGCAGCCCCTCTAGCGCAGATACGCAGTATTTT.

The CDR3 DNA reads TGTGCCAGCACCCTCTATAGCGTAGGCACCGGGGAGCTGTTTTTT. Translating gives CASTLYSVGTGELFF. The V and J genes are TRBV7-2 and TRBJ2-2; D perhaps matches TRBD2 (5 bases). The CDR3 is made up of 15 amino acids. Per the germline V gene, CDR1 is SGHTA and CDR2 is FQGNSA. V dropped 7 bases and J dropped 4 bases, with 16 bases sitting between them.

V and J are TRBV5-1 and TRBJ2-5; D might be TRBD1 (5 bases). The germline V gene has CDR1 SGHRS and CDR2 YFSETQ. This CDR3 is 16 amino acids long. Trimming removed 4 bases at V and 5 bases at J, with 21 bases between. CDR3 amino acids: CASSPGKAQGSETQYF. The CDR3, as DNA: TGCGCCAGCAGCCCAGGGAAGGCCCAAGGCAGCGAGACCCAGTACTTC.

This chain joins TRBV6-5 and TRBJ1-5, with TRBD1 as a possible D gene (6 bases). Germline-derived CDR1 and CDR2 are MNHEY and SVGAGI. V lost 4 bases and J lost 3, with 13 bases in between. The CDR3 runs to 15 residues. CDR3 DNA: TGTGCCAGCAGTTGGGTACAGGGAATCAATCAGCCCCAGCATTTT. Translated: CASSWVQGINQPQHF.

This chain uses TRBV9 with TRBJ2-5; D might be TRBD1 or TRBD2, each matching 6 bases. The CDR3 consists of 16 residues. V lost 0 bases to trimming and J lost 2 bases, with 14 bases between them. Germline V gene lookup returns CDR1 SGDLS and CDR2 YYNGEE. The CDR3 sequence: CASSVGTGAHQETQYF. DNA for the CDR3: TGTGCCAGCAGCGTAGGTACGGGGGCCCATCAAGAGACCCAGTACTTC. The variable domain in full, with the rest retrieved from reference TRBV9 and TRBJ2-5, is DSGVTQTPKHLITATGQRVTLRCSPRSGDLSVYWYQQSLDQGLQFLIQYYNGEERAKGNILERFSAQQFPDLHSELNLSSLELGDSALYFCASSVGTGAHQETQYFGPGTRLLVL.

The V call is TRBV13, the J call TRBJ1-2; 9 bases match TRBD1. CDR3 length: 14 residues. Germline V lookup: CDR1 PRHDT, CDR2 FYEKMQ (reference sequence). Trimming took 5 bases from V and 4 from J; bases not matched to a gene: 5. CDR3 nucleotides: TGTGCCAGCAGCCTCGGGACAGGGAGCTATGGCTACACCTTC. This sequence encodes CASSLGTGSYGYTF. Drawing the rest from reference TRBV13 and TRBJ1-2, the complete variable domain is AAGVIQSPRHLIKEKRETATLKCYPIPRHDTVYWYQQGPGQDPQFLISFYEKMQSDKGSIPDRFSAQQFSDYHSELNMSSLELGDSALYFCASSLGTGSYGYTFGSGTRLTVV.

The V call is TRBV5-1, the J call TRBJ2-1; 8 positions agree with TRBD2. V lost 1 base to trimming and J lost 5 bases; unmatched junction nucleotides: 5. This CDR3 is built from 15 residues. Germline V gene sequence: CDR1 SGHRS, CDR2 YFSETQ. CDR3 sequence reads: CASSLRRGDDNEQFF. CDR3 DNA: TGCGCCAGCAGCTTGAGGCGGGGGGATGACAATGAGCAGTTCTTC.

The chain joins TRBV2 to TRBJ1-1, with D unclear. V lost 4 bases, J lost 0 bases, and 9 bases lay in between. This CDR3 comprises 14 residues. Per the germline V gene, CDR1 is SNHLY and CDR2 is FYNNEI. The CDR3 nucleotides are TGTGCCAGCAGTGGGTGGCGGATGAACACTGAAGCTTTCTTT. Residues: CASSGWRMNTEAFF.

There are a few counts of this clone. This chain uses TRBV11-2 with TRBJ2-7; D perhaps matches TRBD2 (6 bases). CDR1 is SGHAT and CDR2 is FQNNGV in the germline V gene. This CDR3 has 16 amino acids. Trimming left V 4 bases short and J 2 bases short, with 18 bases between. CDR3 protein: CASSSTGEDGAYEQYF. CDR3 DNA: TGTGCCAGCAGCTCCACGGGGGAGGACGGAGCCTACGAGCAGTACTTC.

The chain is built from TRBV16 and TRBJ1-5; D possibly corresponds to TRBD1 (5 bases). CDR3 size: 14 residues. Between the trimmed V and J ends, which lost 2 bases and 6 bases, there was a span of 11 bases. The germline CDR1 and CDR2 sequences are KGHSY and FQNENV. CDR3 DNA sequence: TGTGCCAGCAGCCAAACGAGGGGAGGTCAGCCCCAGCATTTT. This sequence encodes CASSQTRGGQPQHF. The full variable domain, in which reference TRBV16 and TRBJ1-5 provide the parts outside the CDR3, is GEEVAQTPKHLVRGEGQKAKLYCAPIKGHSYVFWYQQVLKNEFKFLISFQNENVFDETGMPKERFSAKCLPNSPCSLEIQATKLEDSAVYFCASSQTRGGQPQHFGDGTRLSIL.

The chain combines TRBV11-2 with TRBJ2-7; D might be TRBD1 (5 bases). V lost 3 bases to trimming and J lost 2 bases, with 8 bases between them. The germline V gene encodes CDR1 SGHAT and CDR2 FQNNGV. The CDR3 covers 13 residues. CDR3 DNA: TGTGCCAGCAGCTTTAGGGGCCCCTACGAGCAGTACTTC. Translated, it gives CASSFRGPYEQYF.

V usage is TRBV30 and J usage is TRBJ2-3; the D is unclear. The CDR3 has 14 residues. V was trimmed by 4 bases and J by 1 base, leaving 12 bases between them. Germline assignment: CDR1 GTSNPN and CDR2 SVGIG (reference sequence). The CDR3 spells CAWKWGRGTDTQYF. The CDR3 coding sequence is TGTGCCTGGAAGTGGGGTCGGGGCACAGATACGCAGTATTTT.

The chain combines TRBV5-1 with TRBJ1-1; D possibly corresponds to TRBD1 (5 bases). V was pared by 3 bases and J by 2 bases, with 14 bases between. CDR1 SGHRS and CDR2 YFSETQ come from the germline V gene. The CDR3 length is 15 residues. This CDR3 reads CASSSVIGGNTEAFF. The CDR3 DNA sequence: TGCGCCAGCAGCTCGGTCATTGGGGGAAACACTGAAGCTTTCTTT.